A selection of T cell receptor beta chains follows, all from one sample in a study of T cell responses to AZD1222 COVID-19 vaccine. Some clones are missing from TCRdb's copy, which holds only in-frame ones; the method was immunoSEQ multiplex PCR. The data contain 120,000 to 150,000 clones, 80% to 85% of them seen just once; the ten biggest clones take up about 3.8%. The material was peripheral blood, obtained on day 0 of MenACWY control vaccination. The receptors originated from an adult in good health. CDR3s include the opening cysteine and the closing phenylalanine or tryptophan.

TRBV7-9	14	TRBJ1-5	CASSRGGDNQPQHF
TRBV19	15	TRBJ1-5	CASTRRGIGEQPQHF
TRBV24-1	15	TRBJ2-1	CATSPQGASYNEQFF
TRBV13	15	TRBJ2-1	CASSFGGVYYNEQFF
TRBV4-1	16	TRBJ2-3	CASSQVAGVQADTQYF
TRBV2	12	TRBJ1-4	CASQGANEKLFF
TRBV7-9	17	TRBJ1-6	CASSLGGTGGGNSPLHF
TRBV3-1/TRBV3-2	13	TRBJ1-2	CASSPDANYGYTF
TRBV6-5	14	TRBJ2-7	CASSPRTESYEQYF
TRBV5-6	15	TRBJ2-2	CASSSYKGETGELFF
TRBV19	14	TRBJ2-7	CASSPSRAPYEQYF
TRBV6-5	12	TRBJ2-2	CASSYIRGELFF
TRBV7-2	14	TRBJ1-2	CASSRYRMVEGYTF
TRBV15	14	TRBJ2-1	CATNIAGGYNEQFF
TRBV11-1	12	TRBJ2-7	CASSLALHEQYF
TRBV5-5	12	TRBJ2-1	CASSLLDNEQFF
TRBV7-9	18	TRBJ1-4	CASSKLVVTGDANEKLFF
TRBV7-9	13	TRBJ2-5	CASSLRPQETQYF
TRBV11-1	15	TRBJ1-1	CASSLREGGNTEAFF
TRBV2	13	TRBJ2-2	CASSTRGTGELFF
TRBV6-2/TRBV6-3	15	TRBJ1-2	CASSYSGQNNYGYTF
TRBV14	13	TRBJ1-1	CASSQDMITEAFF
TRBV5-1	14	TRBJ2-5	CASSQQGAQETQYF
TRBV2	14	TRBJ1-6	CASDLYGTETPLHF
TRBV6-5	13	TRBJ1-2	CATDVTGSYGYTF
TRBV4-2	18	TRBJ2-3	CASSQEGGTSGGEDTQYF
TRBV4-1	16	TRBJ1-4	CASSLRSPSTNEKLFF
TRBV28	12	TRBJ1-2	CASRSPGYDYTF
TRBV9	16	TRBJ1-2	CASSVGSSQVNYGYTF
TRBV7-9	15	TRBJ1-4	CASSYSGGVGEKLFF
TRBV18	14	TRBJ1-1	CASQTFPGNTEAFF
TRBV5-1	12	TRBJ2-2	CASRLDTGELFF
TRBV27	16	TRBJ2-1	CASSSKRVIQNNEQFF
TRBV7-9	16	TRBJ2-5	CASSAKLAGPQETQYF
TRBV5-1	15	TRBJ2-1	CASSSGLSSYNEQFF
TRBV28	13	TRBJ1-2	CASSPNGVGGYTF
TRBV5-1	14	TRBJ2-7	CASSLDAWSPEQYF
TRBV6-5	13	TRBJ1-2	CASSKRQGGGYTF
TRBV5-1	11	TRBJ2-1	CASSGSGEQFF
TRBV7-9	19	TRBJ2-1	CASTPTTRLAGAFRNEQFF
TRBV2	14	TRBJ1-1	CASKGSYMNTEAFF
TRBV7-8	12	TRBJ2-1	CASSLAGYEQFF
TRBV4-1	13	TRBJ1-2	CASSQVVEGPYTF
TRBV27	17	TRBJ2-2	CASSSNSGQGITGELFF
TRBV4-1	19	TRBJ2-5	CASSHPGLAGGPGQETQYF
TRBV19	15	TRBJ2-7	CARTNLRQTPYEQYF
TRBV18	14	TRBJ1-5	CASSPQGGDQPQHF
TRBV27	14	TRBJ1-2	CASRGTGINTGYTF
TRBV27	18	TRBJ1-4	CASSPRRTGGFRNEKLFF
TRBV12-3/TRBV12-4	12	TRBJ1-2	CASSQGSRGYTF
TRBV3-1/TRBV3-2	15	TRBJ2-3	CASSLAGGEGDTQYF
TRBV18	13	TRBJ1-1	CASSPLPGTEAFF
TRBV30	14	TRBJ1-5	CAWSVVGVAQPQHF
TRBV7-3	12	TRBJ2-3	CASSPIEGTQYF
TRBV19	15	TRBJ1-2	CASSILGQGHYGYTF
TRBV30	13	TRBJ2-3	CAWSGRVGDTQYF